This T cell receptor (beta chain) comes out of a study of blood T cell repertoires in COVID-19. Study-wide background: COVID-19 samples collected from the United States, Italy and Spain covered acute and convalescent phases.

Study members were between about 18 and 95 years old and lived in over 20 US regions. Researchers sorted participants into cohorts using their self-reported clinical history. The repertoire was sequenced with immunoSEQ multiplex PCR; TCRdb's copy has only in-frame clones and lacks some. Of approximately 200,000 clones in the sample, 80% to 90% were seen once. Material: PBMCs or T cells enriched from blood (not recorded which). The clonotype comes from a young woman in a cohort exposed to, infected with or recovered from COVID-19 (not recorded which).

CDR3 nucleotides: TGTGCCACCAGCAGACCGGGACTAGCGACCTACAATGAGCAGTTCTTC. Protein: CATSRPGLATYNEQFF. The J gene is TRBJ2-1, the V gene TRBV24-1; 10 bases match TRBD2. The length of the CDR3 is 16 residues. CDR1 is KGHDR, CDR2 SFDVKD, per germline. V dropped 7 bases and J dropped 2; count of bases not matched to a gene: 7.